The clone carrying this TCR beta chain was observed many times. The antigen is not known. The source of the sample is a study of CD8+CD57+ T cells in acquired aplastic anemia. Overall study findings and caveats: Both patients and controls carried the same twenty-nine CD8+ CDR3 sequences.

Researchers used genomic DNA as the template to profile TCR beta VDJ and CDR3. TCRdb re-called the reads through MiXCR, storing one row per CDR3 protein. The top ten clones hold roughly 21% of a sample with about 200,000 distinct CDR3 sequences, almost 50% of them seen once. The authors sequenced patients whose flow cytometry had shown CD8+CD57+ cell expansion. Severe acquired aplastic anemia was diagnosed in all patients. The CDR3 spans 15 residues. V lost 2 bases and J 0 bases, leaving 10 bases between the germline ends. The germline CDR1 and CDR2 sequences are MNHNY and SVGAGI (reference sequence).

This chain links TRBV6-6 with TRBJ1-2; possibly TRBD1 for D (6 bases). The sequencing sample was made of sorted CD4+, CD8+, or CD8+CD57+ T cells (not recorded which) from PBMCs. The sequence was obtained from a human donor with aplastic anemia. In DNA, the CDR3 is TGTGCCAGCAGTTACGAGCCAGGGGCTAACTATGGCTACACCTTC. Amino acid sequence: CASSYEPGANYGYTF.